Shown below are 19 T cell receptor beta chains from a single sample sequenced in a study of T cell repertoires in cytomegalovirus infection. A single record per CDR3 protein comes from TCRdb applying MiXCR to the reads. The repertoire holds fewer than 550,000 distinct CDR3 sequences, with approximately 10% as singletons. The specimen sequenced was PBMCs. These TCRs come from a human donor in good health (CMV status not recorded). Some clones in this sample may be carry-over from other donors' samples.

V gene TRBV2 combines with J gene TRBJ2-1; 14 bases line up with TRBD2. CDR3 length: 16 amino acids. V was clipped by 5 bases and J by 4 bases; unmatched bases: 4. CDR1 SNHLY and CDR2 FYNNEI come from the germline V gene. The CDR3 loop reads CASSRLAGGAYNEQFF. The CDR3 DNA sequence: TGTGCCAGCAGTCGACTAGCGGGGGGGGCTTACAATGAGCAGTTCTTC. Using reference TRBV2 and TRBJ2-1 for the parts outside the CDR3, the full variable domain is EPEVTQTPSHQVTQMGQEVILRCVPISNHLYFYWYRQILGQKVEFLVSFYNNEISEKSEIFDDQFSVERPDGSNFTLKIRSTKLEDSAMYFCASSRLAGGAYNEQFFGPGTRLTVL.

The rearrangement links TRBV5-1 to TRBJ2-3; 7 nucleotides match TRBD1. Germline V gene lookup returns CDR1 SGHRS and CDR2 YFSETQ. The CDR3 length is 16 residues. The V gene end was trimmed by 0 bases and the J gene end by 5 bases; junction bases not matched to a gene: 9. CDR3 region: CASSLDRQGRGDTQYF. The CDR3 bases are TGCGCCAGCAGCTTGGATCGACAGGGACGTGGAGATACGCAGTATTTT.

The chain uses TRBV12-3 or TRBV12-4 and TRBJ2-3; D not certain. Trimming took 0 bases from V and 1 from J, leaving 5 bases between them. This CDR3 is 14 amino acids long. CDR3 in DNA: TGTGCCAGCAGTTTAGCGCTGGGCACAGATACGCAGTATTTT. This sequence encodes CASSLALGTDTQYF.

In its sample, this clonotype was seen many times. V gene TRBV7-8 combines with J gene TRBJ1-5; 10 positions match TRBD1. The V gene end was trimmed by 5 bases and the J gene end by 5 bases; junction bases not matched to a gene: 15. CDR1 and CDR2 from the germline V gene are SGHVS and FQNEAQ. The CDR3 has 18 amino acids. The CDR3 nucleotides are TGTGCCAGCAGCCAACTTGCGGCAGCCGGGACAGGGGATCAGCCCCAGCATTTT. Protein product: CASSQLAAAGTGDQPQHF.

This clonotype came up many times. The J gene is TRBJ2-2, the V gene TRBV10-1, with TRBD1 identical over 8 bases. Looked up from germline, CDR1 is WNHNN and CDR2 is SYGVQD (reference sequence). V gave up 6 bases and J gave up 6 bases; unmatched junction bases: 6. This CDR3 is 14 amino acids long. The CDR3 loop reads CASRLDRVAGELFF. As DNA, the CDR3 is TGCGCCAGCAGGTTGGACAGGGTCGCCGGGGAGCTGTTTTTT.

This clonotype was observed a handful of times. The chain is built from TRBV29-1 and TRBJ1-1; no clear D gene. CDR1 and CDR2 from the germline V gene are SQVTM and ANQGSEA. Between the trimmed V and J ends, which lost 6 bases and 5 bases, there was a span of 13 bases. This CDR3 has 12 amino acids. CDR3 protein: CSVAVMGTEAFF. The CDR3 coding sequence is TGCAGCGTGGCAGTGATGGGAACTGAAGCTTTCTTT.

This rearrangement joins TRBV27 to TRBJ1-4, with D possibly TRBD1 on 5 matching bases. Germline loops: CDR1 MNHEY, CDR2 SMNVEV (reference sequence). Trimming took 5 bases from V and 8 from J, leaving 15 bases between them. The CDR3 has 14 residues. CDR3 amino acids: CASSPLGDGEKLFF. The CDR3 DNA follows: TGTGCCAGCAGTCCACTTGGGGACGGGGAAAAACTGTTTTTT. The full variable domain, completed using reference TRBV27 and TRBJ1-4, is EAQVTQNPRYLITVTGKKLTVTCSQNMNHEYMSWYRQDPGLGLRQIYYSMNVEVTDKGDVPEGYKVSRKEKRNFPLILESPSPNQTSLYFCASSPLGDGEKLFFGSGTQLSVL.

This clonotype has at least ten counts. The chain has TRBV20-1 and TRBJ1-2, with D tentatively TRBD1 (5 bases). With 7 bases removed from V and 4 bases from J, the gap between germline ends came to 13 bases. The CDR3 has 12 amino acids. Germline V gene lookup returns CDR1 DFQATT and CDR2 SNEGSKA (reference sequence). Here the CDR3 reads CSVEARGYGYTF. CDR3 nucleotides: TGCAGTGTGGAGGCTAGGGGCTATGGCTACACCTTC.

In this sample, this clonotype turned up a few times. A clone one base away is much larger, so this may be a read error. The genes are TRBV5-4 and TRBJ2-6; no clear D. From germline, CDR1 is SGHNT and CDR2 YYREEE (reference sequence). The CDR3 length is 14 residues. The germline V and J ends were trimmed by 2 bases and 0 bases, with 3 bases remaining between them. In DNA, the CDR3 is TGTGCCAGCAGCTTTTACTCTGGGGCCAACGTCCTGACTTTC. As protein: CASSFYSGANVLTF.

Ten or more counts support this clonotype. The chain uses TRBV19 and TRBJ1-3; 7 nucleotides line up with TRBD1. Unmatched junction bases numbered 5, after V lost 3 bases and J lost 0 bases. Looked up from germline, CDR1 is LNHDA and CDR2 is SQIVND (reference sequence). CDR3 length: 16 amino acids. The CDR3 bases are TGTGCCAGTAGTATGGCGGGACAGCTCTCTGGAAACACCATATATTTT. As protein: CASSMAGQLSGNTIYF.

This clonotype was detected many times. J is TRBJ1-5 and V is TRBV7-2; 8 bases line up with TRBD1. V gave up 4 bases and J gave up 4 bases; unmatched junction bases: 6. Germline V CDR1 and CDR2: SGHTA, FQGNSA. The CDR3 runs 15 residues. The CDR3 nucleotides read TGTGCCAGCAGCTCTGACAGGGGCCCTAATCAGCCCCAGCATTTT. It specifies CASSSDRGPNQPQHF.

This clonotype has ten or more counts. The V gene is TRBV5-1, the J gene TRBJ1-2; no firm D call. CDR1 is SGHRS and CDR2 is YFSETQ in the germline V gene. CDR3 length: 16 residues. V lost 3 bases and J 4 bases, leaving 19 bases between the germline ends. CDR3 coding DNA: TGCGCCAGCAGCTCCGCCGGAATGCGGATGGGCTATGGCTACACCTTC. Residues: CASSSAGMRMGYGYTF.

This clonotype was observed a handful of times. This chain connects TRBV14 to TRBJ2-1; 11 bases are a match to TRBD2. The germline V gene has CDR1 SGHDN and CDR2 FVKESK. This CDR3 is 22 amino acids long. Trimming cost V 1 base and J 5 bases; bases outside gene matches: 22. The CDR3 region is CASSQAFSKGLAVPHTHNEQFF. The CDR3 nucleotides read TGTGCCAGCAGCCAAGCATTTAGTAAGGGACTAGCGGTACCCCACACCCACAATGAGCAGTTCTTC.

About this clonotype: This clone may be a read error of a much larger clone one base away. The V and J genes are TRBV9 and TRBJ1-1, with D hard to call. This CDR3 contains 13 residues. The germline V and J ends were trimmed by 0 bases and 0 bases, with 3 bases remaining between them. CDR1 and CDR2 from the germline V gene are SGDLS and YYNGEE. CDR3 region: CASSVAMNTEAFF. For the CDR3, the DNA is TGTGCCAGCAGCGTAGCTATGAACACTGAAGCTTTCTTT.

CDR3 sequence reads: CASSVEYLSEAFF. The CDR3 DNA reads TGTGCCAGCAGCGTGGAATATTTGTCTGAAGCTTTCTTT. This rearrangement joins TRBV9 to TRBJ1-1; D is undetermined. Trimming cost V 2 bases and J 6 bases, with 11 bases left between them. Germline assignment: CDR1 SGDLS and CDR2 YYNGEE. The CDR3 loop spans 13 amino acids.

This clonotype was seen a handful of times. The chain joins TRBV3-1 to TRBJ2-1, with 7 bases lining up with TRBD2. The CDR3 totals 15 residues. Germline V gene sequence: CDR1 LGHDT, CDR2 YNNKEL (reference sequence). Trimming removed 3 bases from V and 7 bases from J; junction bases left unmatched: 9. The chain's CDR3 is CASSQRTGGRNEQFF. CDR3 nucleotide sequence: TGTGCCAGCAGCCAGAGGACGGGAGGTAGGAATGAGCAGTTCTTC.

V and J are TRBV7-3 and TRBJ2-1; D possibly corresponds to TRBD2 (7 bases). The CDR3 loop spans 16 amino acids. Trimming left V 5 bases short and J 8 bases short, with 22 bases between. Germline V gene data show CDR1 as SGHTA and CDR2 as FQGTGA. The CDR3 spells CASSQGGAGVIYEQFF. As DNA, the CDR3 is TGTGCCAGCAGCCAAGGGGGGGCGGGAGTTATATATGAGCAGTTCTTC.

This clonotype has ten or more counts. This chain joins TRBV19 and TRBJ1-2; D remains unclear. Per germline, CDR1 LNHDA and CDR2 SQIVND (reference sequence). This CDR3 spans 15 amino acids. V was shortened by 5 bases and J by 2 bases, with 15 bases between the two germline ends. CDR3 coding DNA: TGTGCCAGTAGTCTCTCATCGACATTAAACTATGGCTACACCTTC. This sequence encodes CASSLSSTLNYGYTF.

This clonotype has just a few counts. J is TRBJ1-6 and V is TRBV5-4; 8 positions match TRBD1. In germline, CDR1 is SGHNT, CDR2 YYREEE (reference sequence). CDR3 length: 16 amino acids. Germline trimming cut 2 bases from V and 7 bases from J; bases unmatched to any gene: 8. The CDR3 loop is CASSLVRQGWNSPLHF. In nucleotides, the CDR3 is TGTGCCAGCAGCTTAGTCCGACAGGGGTGGAATTCACCCCTCCACTTT.